The T cell receptor beta chain under discussion was sequenced for a study of human T cells and chemical hapten exposure. Time point in this sample: patch test 3, about 24 weeks after DPC sensitization. Treatment noted: therapeutic diphenylcyclopropenone sensitization with weekly scalp DPC. CDR1 MNHEY and CDR2 SVGAGI come from the germline V gene. V shed 5 bases and J 5 bases; nucleotides not matched to a gene: 6. The length of the CDR3 is 14 residues. In the study's own analysis: The number of TCRs in each sample had a median of 95,638 and spanned about 20,000 to 690,600. TCRdb re-analysed the RACE reads in MiXCR, keeping a single row per CDR3 protein. The V and J calls and clone size come from TCRdb's table, not from the authors' own analysis. The table records some 170,000 distinct CDR3 sequences, around a quarter of them present only once. This clonotype appeared a few times. Its antigen is unidentified.

Overall study findings and caveats: Expanded TCRs made up significantly more big CDR3 similarity clusters than controls did.

The chain carries TRBV6-5 and TRBJ2-5; 9 bases map to TRBD2. The starting material was whole blood, obtained in connection with sensitization to the hapten diphenylcyclopropenone (DPC). This TCR came from a woman younger than 35 with alopecia areata. Some clones in this sample may be carry-over from other donors' samples. DNA of the CDR3: TGTGCCAGCAGTGCGCGGGGGGGGCACGAGACCCAGTACTTC. This codes for CASSARGGHETQYF.